Below are 3 T cell receptor beta chains sequenced from a single sample in a study of blood T cell repertoires in COVID-19. Using immunoSEQ multiplex PCR, the repertoire was profiled, and TCRdb retains in-frame clones only, with some absent. The sample yields around 250,000 clones, about 82% seen once. The sequenced material came from PBMCs or T cells enriched from blood (not recorded which). These receptors originate from a woman aged 45-60 years who had recovered from COVID-19.

This rearrangement joins TRBV7-9 to TRBJ2-3; perhaps TRBD2 as D (5 bases). Trimming removed 10 bases from V and 2 bases from J, with 13 bases in between. The CDR3 sequence is 13 residues long. The germline gives CDR1 SEHNR, CDR2 FQNEAQ (reference sequence). CDR3 sequence (DNA): TGTGCCATTAGACCGGGAAACACAGATACGCAGTATTTT. Its translation: CAIRPGNTDTQYF.

The V call is TRBV19, the J call TRBJ2-7; 11 bases fit TRBD2. With 6 bases clipped from V and 6 bases from J, the junction kept 7 bases outside the gene matches. This CDR3 region has 14 residues. The germline CDR1 and CDR2 sequences are LNHDA and SQIVND (reference sequence). The CDR3 DNA is TGTGCCAGTAGAATACTAGCGGGAGATCGCGAGCAGTACTTC. The encoded protein is CASRILAGDREQYF.

The chain links TRBV5-6 to TRBJ2-7; 11 bases agree with TRBD2. With V trimmed by 5 bases and J by 4 bases, 8 bases remained unmatched. The V gene's germline CDR1 is SGHDT and CDR2 YYEEEE. This CDR3 spans 15 amino acids. CDR3 sequence reads: CASRDLAGGRYEQYF. DNA for the CDR3: TGTGCCAGCAGAGACCTAGCGGGAGGAAGGTACGAGCAGTACTTC. The full variable domain, rest sourced from reference TRBV5-6 and TRBJ2-7, is DAGVTQSPTHLIKTRGQQVTLRCSPKSGHDTVSWYQQALGQGPQFIFQYYEEEERQRGNFPDRFSGHQFPNYSSELNVNALLLGDSALYLCASRDLAGGRYEQYFGPGTRLTVT.